This passage covers 25 T cell receptor beta chains from one sample sequenced in a study of T cell changes during pregnancy in multiple sclerosis. The assay was immunoSEQ multiplex PCR, and TCRdb's table has in-frame clones only and misses some. The table includes some 85,000 clones, roughly 93% detected once. The sequences come from peripheral blood, collected in the second trimester of pregnancy. The receptors originated from a female donor in good health, enrolled as a control in a pregnancy study.

This chain uses TRBV18 with TRBJ2-3; weak D call: TRBD2 (5 bases). CDR1 is KGHSH, CDR2 LQKENI, per germline. The V and J ends lost 1 base and 6 bases respectively, with 14 bases between them. This CDR3 comprises 15 residues. The CDR3 bases are TGTGCCAGCTCACCACGGAGTGGGGAGATTGATACGCAGTATTTT. It codes for CASSPRSGEIDTQYF.

V gene TRBV7-9 combines with J gene TRBJ1-1; tentative D call: TRBD1 (5 bases). V was trimmed by 5 bases and J by 1 base, leaving 14 bases between them. From germline, CDR1 is SEHNR and CDR2 FQNEAQ (reference sequence). This CDR3 region has 15 residues. The CDR3 reads CASSDRLDGNTEAFF. The DNA of the CDR3 is TGTGCCAGCAGCGACAGATTAGACGGGAACACTGAAGCTTTCTTT.

This chain uses TRBV5-6 with TRBJ1-1, with a possible D match to TRBD1 (5 bases). Trimming stripped 5 bases from V and 6 bases from J, with 20 bases between. CDR1 and CDR2 from the germline V gene are SGHDT and YYEEEE. The CDR3 is made up of 15 amino acids. CDR3 in DNA: TGTGCCAGCAGACAAACAACAGGCTGGGATGCTGAAGCTTTCTTT. Amino acids: CASRQTTGWDAEAFF. Full variable domain (rest looked up from reference TRBV5-6 and TRBJ1-1): DAGVTQSPTHLIKTRGQQVTLRCSPKSGHDTVSWYQQALGQGPQFIFQYYEEEERQRGNFPDRFSGHQFPNYSSELNVNALLLGDSALYLCASRQTTGWDAEAFFGQGTRLTVV.

The chain combines TRBV7-9 with TRBJ2-5; 12 positions agree with TRBD2. This CDR3 is 17 amino acids long. Germline V gives CDR1 SEHNR, CDR2 FQNEAQ (reference sequence). V dropped 6 bases and J dropped 5; count of bases not matched to a gene: 13. The chain's CDR3 is CASRGWASGGVGETQYF. The CDR3 DNA reads TGTGCCAGCAGAGGATGGGCTAGCGGGGGGGTCGGGGAGACCCAGTACTTC. Using reference TRBV7-9 and TRBJ2-5 for the parts outside the CDR3, the full variable domain is DTGVSQNPRHKITKRGQNVTFRCDPISEHNRLYWYRQTLGQGPEFLTYFQNEAQLEKSRLLSDRFSAERPKGSFSTLEIQRTEQGDSAMYLCASRGWASGGVGETQYFGPGTRLLVL.

This clone is a singleton in its sample. The V gene is TRBV7-2, the J gene TRBJ2-1, with 13 bases aligning to TRBD2. CDR1 and CDR2 (germline): SGHTA, FQGNSA. The CDR3 runs to 16 residues. V lost 1 base, J lost 7 bases, and 4 bases stayed unmatched. Here the CDR3 DNA reads TGTGCCAGCAGCTTAGAACTAGCGGGGGGGCGAAATGAGCAGTTCTTC. It is translated as CASSLELAGGRNEQFF.

V usage is TRBV7-9 and J usage is TRBJ1-1, with 9 bases identical to TRBD1. The CDR3 has 17 residues. Losses at the gene ends were 5 bases for V and 0 bases for J; bases not matched to a gene: 10. Germline V gene sequence: CDR1 SEHNR, CDR2 FQNEAQ (reference sequence). The CDR3 reads CASSPKGQGPMNTEAFF. In nucleotides, the CDR3 is TGTGCCAGCAGCCCAAAGGGACAGGGCCCCATGAACACTGAAGCTTTCTTT.

This chain uses TRBV19 with TRBJ1-2, with 7 nucleotides matching TRBD1. The ends lost 3 bases at V and 3 bases at J; junction bases unmatched: 7. CDR1 is LNHDA, CDR2 SQIVND, per germline (reference sequence). The CDR3 spans 15 residues. As DNA, the CDR3 is TGTGCCAGTAGTATCCGACAGGGAAGTCACTATGGCTACACCTTC. Its protein is CASSIRQGSHYGYTF.

This clone was observed once. DNA for the CDR3: TGCGCCAGCAGCCAATCTCGTCTAGCGGGGGGCGTCGGACCCAACAATGAGCAGTTCTTC. Its translation: CASSQSRLAGGVGPNNEQFF. The chain links TRBV4-3 to TRBJ2-1; 11 positions match TRBD2. This CDR3 region has 20 residues. CDR1 and CDR2 (germline): LGHNA, YSLEER. V trimming: 2 bases; J trimming: 5 bases; junction bases outside the gene matches: 17.

The chain uses TRBV5-8 and TRBJ1-4; 7 positions agree with TRBD1. After removal of 5 bases from V and 7 bases from J, the junction contained 8 bases not matched to a gene. Germline V CDR1 and CDR2: SGHTS, YDEGEE. CDR3 size: 14 residues. CDR3 bases: TGTGCCAGCAGGGAGACAGGGACGGGTGAAAAACTGTTTTTT. Translating gives CASRETGTGEKLFF.

In its sample, this clone was seen once. The V call is TRBV7-9, the J call TRBJ2-1, with 7 bases lining up with TRBD2. V shed 8 bases, J shed 0 bases, and the junction held 16 bases outside the gene matches. Germline CDR1 and CDR2: SEHNR and FQNEAQ (reference sequence). CDR3 length: 18 residues. The CDR3 region is CASLTSGSGTSSYNEQFF. The CDR3 nucleotides are TGTGCCAGCCTTACTAGTGGGAGCGGGACCAGCTCCTACAATGAGCAGTTCTTC.

The CDR3 nucleotides read TGTGCCTGGAAAATCTCTAAGGGGGCGAATTCACCCCTCCACTTT. This gives the protein CAWKISKGANSPLHF. The chain has TRBV30 and TRBJ1-6, with TRBD1 identical over 7 bases. Germline CDR1 GTSNPN, CDR2 SVGIG (reference sequence). The CDR3 sequence is 15 residues long. The J segment lost 7 bases and the V segment lost 4 bases, leaving 10 bases of the junction unmatched.

Only one count was recorded for this clone. This chain joins TRBV7-9 and TRBJ1-2; no firm D call. This CDR3 has 12 residues. Per the germline V gene, CDR1 is SEHNR and CDR2 is FQNEAQ (reference sequence). V gave up 1 base and J gave up 8 bases, with 8 bases separating them. Here the CDR3 reads CASSLGREGYTF. The CDR3 nucleotides are TGTGCCAGCAGCTTAGGGAGGGAAGGCTACACCTTC.

This chain joins TRBV7-6 and TRBJ1-2, with TRBD1 identical over 9 bases. Germline V lookup: CDR1 SGHVS, CDR2 FNYEAQ. J was trimmed by 4 bases and V by 1 base; bases with no gene match: 4. The CDR3 loop spans 15 amino acids. The CDR3 DNA follows: TGTGCCAGCAGCTTAGGACAGGGGGGTACCTATGGCTACACCTTC. Amino acid sequence: CASSLGQGGTYGYTF.

The sample holds a few counts of this clone. This rearrangement joins TRBV7-2 to TRBJ1-2; no definite D call. Trimming cost V 5 bases and J 6 bases, with 10 bases left between them. Per the germline V gene, CDR1 is SGHTA and CDR2 is FQGNSA. This CDR3 spans 12 amino acids. Here the CDR3 reads CASSQLLNGYTF. CDR3 coding DNA: TGTGCCAGCAGCCAACTCCTCAATGGCTACACCTTC.

J is TRBJ1-1 and V is TRBV11-3; the D gene is possibly TRBD1 (6 bases). CDR3 size: 13 residues. The V end lost 4 bases, the J end lost 1 base, and 7 bases lay between the germline ends. Germline CDR1 SGHNT, CDR2 YENEEA. CDR3 sequence reads: CASSSGQNTEAFF. In DNA form, the CDR3 reads TGTGCCAGCAGCTCGGGACAGAACACTGAAGCTTTCTTT.

The rearrangement joins TRBV30 to TRBJ1-3; perhaps TRBD1 as D (6 bases). CDR3 length equals 13 residues. Trimming took off 1 base at V and 2 bases at J, with 6 bases between the two ends. Germline CDR1 is GTSNPN and CDR2 is SVGIG (reference sequence). This CDR3 reads CAWSAGAGNTIYF. The CDR3 DNA sequence: TGTGCCTGGAGTGCAGGGGCTGGAAACACCATATATTTT.

The rearrangement links TRBV7-9 to TRBJ1-1, with unresolved D. The CDR3 consists of 14 residues. The V end was cut by 4 bases, the J end by 0 bases, with 9 bases between. Germline V CDR1 and CDR2: SEHNR, FQNEAQ (reference sequence). The CDR3 loop is CASSYSGLNTEAFF. CDR3 sequence (DNA): TGTGCCAGCAGCTACAGTGGCCTGAACACTGAAGCTTTCTTT. The full variable domain, in which reference TRBV7-9 and TRBJ1-1 provide the parts outside the CDR3, is DTGVSQNPRHKITKRGQNVTFRCDPISEHNRLYWYRQTLGQGPEFLTYFQNEAQLEKSRLLSDRFSAERPKGSFSTLEIQRTEQGDSAMYLCASSYSGLNTEAFFGQGTRLTVV.

In DNA form, the CDR3 reads TGTGCCAGCAGCCCCGGGACTTACGAGTACGAGCAGTACTTC. The encoded protein is CASSPGTYEYEQYF. This chain uses TRBV7-9 with TRBJ2-7, with D perhaps matching TRBD2 (6 bases). CDR3 size: 14 residues. The germline CDR1 and CDR2 sequences are SEHNR and FQNEAQ (reference sequence). Trimming cost V 5 bases and J 4 bases, with 15 bases left between them.

The chain links TRBV7-9 to TRBJ2-5, with 7 positions matching TRBD1. Germline V gene data show CDR1 as SEHNR and CDR2 as FQNEAQ (reference sequence). V was pared by 5 bases and J by 3 bases, with 12 bases of the junction left unmatched. The CDR3 has 16 amino acids. In DNA form, the CDR3 reads TGTGCCAGCAGCCAATTATCAACAGGGGCGAAAGAGACCCAGTACTTC. It is translated as CASSQLSTGAKETQYF. Filled out from reference TRBV7-9 and TRBJ2-5, the complete variable domain reads DTGVSQNPRHKITKRGQNVTFRCDPISEHNRLYWYRQTLGQGPEFLTYFQNEAQLEKSRLLSDRFSAERPKGSFSTLEIQRTEQGDSAMYLCASSQLSTGAKETQYFGPGTRLLVL.

This clone was seen a single time. The chain has TRBV27 and TRBJ1-1; D gene ambiguous. V dropped 7 bases and J dropped 7 bases, with 10 bases sitting between them. The V gene's germline CDR1 is MNHEY and CDR2 SMNVEV (reference sequence). The CDR3 runs to 11 residues. The CDR3 DNA is TGTGCCAGCACCTCACAGAGTGAAGCTTTCTTT. Its translation is CASTSQSEAFF.

The chain recombines TRBV14 with TRBJ2-7, with D perhaps TRBD2 (6 bases). V lost 2 bases to trimming and J lost 3 bases, with 23 bases between them. The CDR3 spans 18 residues. The germline gives CDR1 SGHDN, CDR2 FVKESK. In DNA form, the CDR3 reads TGTGCCAGCAGCCAAATGGAAGGAGGGGTCGGCCGATACTACGAGCAGTACTTC. Translation gives CASSQMEGGVGRYYEQYF.

The rearrangement uses TRBV9 and TRBJ2-1; 8 bases are shared with TRBD2. Germline lookup yields CDR1 SGDLS and CDR2 YYNGEE. The J segment lost 0 bases and the V segment lost 4 bases, leaving 18 bases of the junction unmatched. The CDR3 contains 20 residues. The CDR3 bases are TGTGCCAGCAGCCCCAAGGGTGGGGCTAGCGGGTTTCACTCCTACAATGAGCAGTTCTTC. Translated: CASSPKGGASGFHSYNEQFF. Looking up the rest from reference TRBV9 and TRBJ2-1 gives the full variable domain: DSGVTQTPKHLITATGQRVTLRCSPRSGDLSVYWYQQSLDQGLQFLIQYYNGEERAKGNILERFSAQQFPDLHSELNLSSLELGDSALYFCASSPKGGASGFHSYNEQFFGPGTRLTVL.

This clone was found once. The rearrangement joins TRBV7-2 to TRBJ2-1; 9 nucleotides line up with TRBD2. Germline V lookup: CDR1 SGHTA, CDR2 FQGNSA. The V and J ends lost 3 bases and 8 bases, in that order; junction bases with no gene match: 8. This CDR3 contains 15 residues. The DNA of the CDR3 is TGTGCCAGCAGCTTTCTGCGGGGGGGCACGGATGAGCAGTTCTTC. Residues: CASSFLRGGTDEQFF.

The rearrangement links TRBV7-2 to TRBJ1-2; TRBD1 is a possible D gene (5 bases). This CDR3 contains 12 residues. Trimming pared 1 base from V and 7 bases from J, leaving 7 bases between. Germline V gene lookup returns CDR1 SGHTA and CDR2 FQGNSA. CDR3 in amino acids: CASSLGQGGYTF. In DNA, the CDR3 is TGTGCCAGCAGCTTAGGCCAGGGTGGCTACACCTTC. Together with reference TRBV7-2 and TRBJ1-2, the CDR3 gives the full variable domain: GAGVSQSPSNKVTEKGKDVELRCDPISGHTALYWYRQSLGQGLEFLIYFQGNSAPDKSGLPSDRFSAERTGGSVSTLTIQRTQQEDSAVYLCASSLGQGGYTFGSGTRLTVV.

The V call is TRBV5-1, the J call TRBJ2-7, with 8 nucleotides matching TRBD1. The CDR3 has 14 amino acids. V lost 0 bases and J lost 6; bases outside the gene matches: 5. The germline V gene encodes CDR1 SGHRS and CDR2 YFSETQ. The CDR3 nucleotides are TGCGCCAGCAGCTTGGGACAGGGGATAGGCGAGCAGTACTTC. It is translated as CASSLGQGIGEQYF. Drawing the rest from reference TRBV5-1 and TRBJ2-7, the complete variable domain is KAGVTQTPRYLIKTRGQQVTLSCSPISGHRSVSWYQQTPGQGLQFLFEYFSETQRNKGNFPGRFSGRQFSNSRSEMNVSTLELGDSALYLCASSLGQGIGEQYFGPGTRLTVT.